This T cell receptor beta chain was documented in a study of radiotherapy plus CTLA-4 blockade in lung cancer. Background on the study: Objective response rate was roughly 19%; disease control rate, 25% to 35%.

The germline CDR1 and CDR2 sequences are SGHRS and YFSETQ. The CDR3 has 14 amino acids. Trimming took 4 bases from V and 8 from J; bases not matched to a gene: 7. Some clones are missing from TCRdb's copy, which holds only in-frame ones; the method was immunoSEQ multiplex PCR. The data hold about 15,000 clones, with 65% to 75% observed a single time. This clone turned up a few times. The sample consisted of peripheral blood, taken from a patient treated with radiotherapy plus ipilimumab. This rearrangement joins TRBV5-1 to TRBJ2-1, with 9 nucleotides matching TRBD1. The TCR originated in a human donor with non-small cell lung cancer whose response to radiotherapy plus ipilimumab could not be evaluated. The CDR3 reads CASSVRQGGDEQFF. The CDR3 coding sequence is TGCGCCAGCAGCGTACGACAGGGGGGAGATGAGCAGTTCTTC.